The clone carrying this T cell receptor beta chain has at least ten counts. Multiplex PCR, run in two rounds, amplified TCR beta CDR3 from genomic DNA. Individual primers that were specific to each TRBV and TRBJ gene served in first-round PCR. TCRdb independently ran MiXCR on the multiplex PCR reads; one entry per CDR3 protein. The repertoire holds tens of thousands of distinct CDR3 sequences, approximately 25% seen once, with about 25% in the top ten. The data were taken from a study of prognosis after radiotherapy for stage I lung cancer. Every patient was node-negative on CT and PET/CT and lacked prior chemotherapy, radiotherapy or other malignancies. V lost 3 bases to trimming and J lost 0 bases, with 20 bases between them. Germline V gene lookup returns CDR1 DFQATT and CDR2 SNEGSKA (reference sequence). The CDR3 totals 18 residues.

This chain uses TRBV20-1 with TRBJ2-2, with TRBD2 as a possible D gene (6 bases). The clonotype comes from a donor at least 50 years old with non-small cell lung cancer. Sequences were derived from PBMCs, sampled before or after stereotactic body radiation therapy (not recorded which). The CDR3 here is CSASPRGSGPTNTGELFF. The DNA for the CDR3 is TGCAGTGCTAGCCCCCGGGGGAGCGGGCCGACGAACACCGGGGAGCTGTTTTTT.